The clone carrying this T cell receptor (beta chain) was observed at least ten times. Every patient had bone marrow sampled while the disease was active. The source of the sample is a study of read filtering for tumor transcriptome and immune sequencing. Study information: Patients were approximately 17 male and about 15 female, mean age 65.9 years, range about 47 to 85. After DNase treatment, RNA was made into whole-transcriptome libraries.

Molecular barcoded adaptors covering alpha/delta and beta/gamma chains were used on around 400 ng RNA. TCRdb independently ran MiXCR on the reads; one entry per CDR3 protein. The table shows about 38,000 distinct CDR3 sequences, with about an eighth occurring only once. V was shortened by 0 bases and J by 6 bases, with 9 bases between the two germline ends. Per the germline V gene, CDR1 is SGHVS and CDR2 is FNYEAQ. The CDR3 loop spans 13 amino acids. This clonotype originated in a donor aged 40 or over with multiple myeloma. Sample: a population of CD138-negative cells sorted from bone marrow. The J gene is TRBJ2-7, the V gene TRBV7-6; possible D gene TRBD1, 5 bases. CDR3 DNA sequence: TGTGCCAGCAGCTTAGCGAGTGGGGCCGAGCAGTACTTC. It specifies CASSLASGAEQYF.